The T cell receptor beta chain described here comes from a study of Tregs in tolerant kidney transplant recipients. The V gene's germline CDR1 is SGHDN and CDR2 FVKESK. V lost 6 bases and J 7 bases, leaving 22 bases between the germline ends. The CDR3 is 15 residues long. Data came from immunoSEQ multiplex PCR; TCRdb stores just in-frame clones and leaves some out. This sample has about 240,000 clones, with 80% to 85% found just once. The sequenced sample consisted of CD4+ T cells from blood. The sequence was collected from a human donor in good health. The chain couples TRBV14 to TRBJ2-7; a weak D match, TRBD2 (5 bases). The CDR3 coding sequence is TGTGCCAGCAGTACCATAAGGACTTCCCCGGGGGAGCAGTACTTC. Its protein is CASSTIRTSPGEQYF.